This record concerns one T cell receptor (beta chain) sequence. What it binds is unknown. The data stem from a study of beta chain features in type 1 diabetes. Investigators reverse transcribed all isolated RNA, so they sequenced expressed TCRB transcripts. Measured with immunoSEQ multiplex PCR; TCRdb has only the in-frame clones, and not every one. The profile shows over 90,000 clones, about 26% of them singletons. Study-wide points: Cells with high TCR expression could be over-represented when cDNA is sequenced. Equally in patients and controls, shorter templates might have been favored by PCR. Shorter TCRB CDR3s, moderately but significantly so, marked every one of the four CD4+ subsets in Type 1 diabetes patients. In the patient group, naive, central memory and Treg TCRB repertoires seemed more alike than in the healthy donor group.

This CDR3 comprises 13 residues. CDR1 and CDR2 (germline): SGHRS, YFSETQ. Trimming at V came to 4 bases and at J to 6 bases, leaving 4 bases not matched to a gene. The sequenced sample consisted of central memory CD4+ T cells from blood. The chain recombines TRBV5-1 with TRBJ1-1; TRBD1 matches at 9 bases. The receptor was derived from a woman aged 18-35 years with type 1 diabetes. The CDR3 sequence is CASSLDRGAEAFF. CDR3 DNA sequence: TGCGCCAGCAGCCTGGACAGGGGTGCTGAAGCTTTCTTT.